Sequencing of this T cell receptor beta chain was carried out in a study of Graves' ophthalmopathy and Graves' hyperthyroidism. Patients were diagnosed from clinical symptoms, serum thyroxine, TRAb, thyroid ultrasound and orbital computed tomography. Amplified TCR beta CDR3 regions were obtained using RNA transcripts as template. After a first-round RT-PCR with HTBI primers, a second-round multiplex PCR was run. A single record per CDR3 protein comes from TCRdb applying MiXCR to the multiplex PCR reads. The sample lists about 740,000 distinct CDR3 sequences, roughly 40% occurring once. Germline CDR1 is SGHAT and CDR2 is FQDESV (reference sequence). This CDR3 has 15 amino acids. The V and J ends lost 3 bases and 10 bases respectively, with 21 bases between them.

The clonotype was recovered from an adult man with Graves' ophthalmopathy. What was sequenced was peripheral blood. V and J are TRBV11-1 and TRBJ1-2; possibly TRBD1 for D (5 bases). The CDR3 bases are TGTGCCAGCAGCTTTTCAGGGAAGTTAGCGGAGGACTACACCTTC. Translation gives CASSFSGKLAEDYTF.